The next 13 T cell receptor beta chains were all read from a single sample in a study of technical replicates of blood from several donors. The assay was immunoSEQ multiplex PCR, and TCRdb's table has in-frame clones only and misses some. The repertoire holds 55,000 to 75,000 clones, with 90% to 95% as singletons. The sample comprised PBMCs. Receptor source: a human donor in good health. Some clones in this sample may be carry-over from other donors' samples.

The CDR3 here is CASSLRGTGTDTQYF. The DNA for the CDR3 is TGTGCCAGCAGTTTACGCGGGACCGGCACAGATACGCAGTATTTT. V usage is TRBV27 and J usage is TRBJ2-3; a possible D gene is TRBD2 (6 bases). The germline CDR1 and CDR2 sequences are MNHEY and SMNVEV (reference sequence). V was clipped by 2 bases and J by 1 base, with 10 bases between them. The CDR3 extends over 15 amino acids.

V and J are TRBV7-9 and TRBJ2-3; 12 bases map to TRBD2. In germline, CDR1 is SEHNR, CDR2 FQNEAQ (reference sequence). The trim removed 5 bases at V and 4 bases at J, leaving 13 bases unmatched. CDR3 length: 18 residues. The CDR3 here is CASSPLAGGPSDADTQYF. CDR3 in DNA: TGTGCCAGCAGCCCTCTAGCGGGAGGGCCCTCTGATGCAGATACGCAGTATTTT.

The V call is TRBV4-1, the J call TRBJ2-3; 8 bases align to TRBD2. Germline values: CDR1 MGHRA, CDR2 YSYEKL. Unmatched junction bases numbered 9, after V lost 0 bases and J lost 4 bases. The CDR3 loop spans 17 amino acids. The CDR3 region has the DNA TGCGCCAGCAGCCAAGAGGGCCAGACTAGCGCAGCAGATACGCAGTATTTT. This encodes CASSQEGQTSAADTQYF.

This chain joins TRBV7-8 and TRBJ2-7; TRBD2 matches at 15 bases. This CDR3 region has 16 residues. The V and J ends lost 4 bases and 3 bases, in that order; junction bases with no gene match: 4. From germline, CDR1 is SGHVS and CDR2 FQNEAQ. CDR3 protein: CASSSGLAGGHYEQYF. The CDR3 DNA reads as TGTGCCAGCAGCTCGGGACTAGCGGGGGGACACTACGAGCAGTACTTC.

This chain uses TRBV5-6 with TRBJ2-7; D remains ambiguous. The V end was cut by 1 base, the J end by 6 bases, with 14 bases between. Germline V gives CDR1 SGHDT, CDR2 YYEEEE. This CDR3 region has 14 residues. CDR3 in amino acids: CASSLYSDKAEQYF. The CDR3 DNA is TGTGCCAGCAGCTTGTACTCCGACAAGGCCGAGCAGTACTTC.

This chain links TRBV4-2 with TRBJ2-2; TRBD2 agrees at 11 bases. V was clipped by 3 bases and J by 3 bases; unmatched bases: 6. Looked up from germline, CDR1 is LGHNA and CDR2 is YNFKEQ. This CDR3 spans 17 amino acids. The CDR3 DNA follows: TGTGCCAGCAGCCAGGGTAGCGGGGGGGCTTACACCGGGGAGCTGTTTTTT. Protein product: CASSQGSGGAYTGELFF.

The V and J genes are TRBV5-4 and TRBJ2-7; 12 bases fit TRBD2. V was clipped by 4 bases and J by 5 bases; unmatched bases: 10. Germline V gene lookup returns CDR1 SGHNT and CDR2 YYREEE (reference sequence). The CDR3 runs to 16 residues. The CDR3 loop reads CASSPMTSGSRDEQYF. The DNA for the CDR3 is TGTGCCAGCAGCCCTATGACTAGCGGGAGTAGGGACGAGCAGTACTTC.

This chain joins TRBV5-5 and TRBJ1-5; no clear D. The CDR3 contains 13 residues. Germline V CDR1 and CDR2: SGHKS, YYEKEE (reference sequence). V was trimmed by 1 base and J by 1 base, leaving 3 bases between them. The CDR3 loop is CASSLTSNQPQHF. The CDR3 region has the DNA TGTGCCAGCAGCTTGACAAGCAATCAGCCCCAGCATTTT.

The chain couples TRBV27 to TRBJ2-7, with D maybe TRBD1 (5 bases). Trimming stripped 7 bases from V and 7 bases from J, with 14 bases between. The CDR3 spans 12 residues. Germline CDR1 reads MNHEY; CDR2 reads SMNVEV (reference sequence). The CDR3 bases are TGTGCCAGCACCGGCAGGACACTTGAGCAGTACTTC. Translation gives CASTGRTLEQYF.

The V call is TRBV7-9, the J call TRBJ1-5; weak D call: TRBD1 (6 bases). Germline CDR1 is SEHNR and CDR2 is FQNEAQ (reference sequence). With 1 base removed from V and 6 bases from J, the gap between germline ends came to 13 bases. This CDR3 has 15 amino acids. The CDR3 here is CASSLGQGGGQPQHF. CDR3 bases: TGTGCCAGCAGCTTAGGGCAGGGAGGGGGTCAGCCCCAGCATTTT.

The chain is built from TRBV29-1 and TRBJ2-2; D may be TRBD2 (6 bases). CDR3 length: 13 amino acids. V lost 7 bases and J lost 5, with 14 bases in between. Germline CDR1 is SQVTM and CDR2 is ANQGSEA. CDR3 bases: TGCAGCGGGCGGGGCCCGGTTACCGGGGAGCTGTTTTTT. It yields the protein CSGRGPVTGELFF.

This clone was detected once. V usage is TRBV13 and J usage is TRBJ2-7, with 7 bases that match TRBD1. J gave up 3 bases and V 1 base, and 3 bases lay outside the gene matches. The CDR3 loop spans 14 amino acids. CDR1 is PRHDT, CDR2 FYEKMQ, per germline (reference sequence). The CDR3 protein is CASSLAGQRYEQYF. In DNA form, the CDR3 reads TGTGCCAGCAGCTTAGCGGGACAGCGCTACGAGCAGTACTTC.

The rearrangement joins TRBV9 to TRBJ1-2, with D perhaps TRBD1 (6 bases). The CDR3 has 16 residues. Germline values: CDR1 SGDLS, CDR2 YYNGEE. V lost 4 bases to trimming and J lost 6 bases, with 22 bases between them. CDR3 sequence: CASSPPVGGIINGYTF. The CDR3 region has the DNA TGTGCCAGCAGCCCACCGGTAGGGGGAATCATTAATGGCTACACCTTC.